The 30 T cell receptor beta chains presented below share a single source sample, sequenced in a study of Tregs in tolerant kidney transplant recipients. This table comes from immunoSEQ multiplex PCR, and its TCRdb copy is limited to in-frame clones, with some not included. This table has about 77,000 clones, 95% to 98% appearing once. Sequenced material: CD4+ T cells from blood, taken before the transplant. These receptors all stem from a human donor who received a combined kidney and bone marrow transplant.

This chain uses TRBV19 with TRBJ2-7; the match to TRBD1 covers 7 bases. The CDR3 sequence is 15 residues long. Per the germline V gene, CDR1 is LNHDA and CDR2 is SQIVND (reference sequence). With 5 bases clipped from V and 0 bases from J, the junction kept 7 bases outside the gene matches. CDR3 nucleotides: TGTGCCAGTAGTGGAGACAGGGCGAGCTCCTACGAGCAGTACTTC. This encodes CASSGDRASSYEQYF. The full variable domain, completed using reference TRBV19 and TRBJ2-7, is DGGITQSPKYLFRKEGQNVTLSCEQNLNHDAMYWYRQDPGQGLRLIYYSQIVNDFQKGDIAEGYSVSREKKESFPLTVTSAQKNPTAFYLCASSGDRASSYEQYFGPGTRLTVT.

This sequence joins TRBV10-3 and TRBJ2-2; D is uncertain. Per germline, CDR1 ENHRY and CDR2 SYGVKD. CDR3 length: 13 residues. V was clipped by 4 bases and J by 6 bases, with 9 bases between them. The CDR3 DNA reads TGTGCCATCAGTGGCACAGATCCCGGGGAGCTGTTTTTT. Protein sequence: CAISGTDPGELFF.

The rearrangement uses TRBV5-1 and TRBJ1-1; D is uncertain. CDR1 and CDR2 from the germline V gene are SGHRS and YFSETQ. The CDR3 has 13 amino acids. Trimming removed 2 bases from V and 1 base from J, with 6 bases in between. The CDR3 sequence: CASSLIQNTEAFF. The CDR3 region has the DNA TGCGCCAGCAGCTTAATACAGAACACTGAAGCTTTCTTT.

The CDR3 nucleotides read TGCGCCAGCAGCTTGGGTCTAGCGGGAGTAGGCGAGCAGTTCTTC. Translated, it gives CASSLGLAGVGEQFF. The chain employs TRBV5-1 and TRBJ2-1, with 10 bases aligning to TRBD2. Germline V gene sequence: CDR1 SGHRS, CDR2 YFSETQ. Germline trimming cut 0 bases from V and 10 bases from J; bases unmatched to any gene: 7. The CDR3 totals 15 residues.

This chain connects TRBV11-3 to TRBJ1-1, with 9 bases that match TRBD1. The CDR3 has 17 amino acids. With V trimmed by 5 bases and J by 5 bases, 15 bases remained unmatched. The germline CDR1 and CDR2 sequences are SGHNT and YENEEA. This CDR3 reads CASSPGGDRAVGTEAFF. CDR3 sequence (DNA): TGTGCCAGCAGCCCCGGAGGGGACAGGGCAGTAGGTACTGAAGCTTTCTTT.

The rearrangement links TRBV28 to TRBJ2-3; TRBD2 matches 13 bases. Germline V gives CDR1 MDHEN, CDR2 SYDVKM. The CDR3 loop spans 15 amino acids. Unmatched junction bases numbered 1, after V lost 4 bases and J lost 3 bases. CDR3 amino acids: CASSSGLAGTDTQYF. CDR3 sequence (DNA): TGTGCCAGCAGTTCGGGACTAGCGGGGACAGATACGCAGTATTTT. Drawing the rest from reference TRBV28 and TRBJ2-3, the complete variable domain is DVKVTQSSRYLVKRTGEKVFLECVQDMDHENMFWYRQDPGLGLRLIYFSYDVKMKEKGDIPEGYSVSREKKERFSLILESASTNQTSMYLCASSSGLAGTDTQYFGPGTRLTVL.

The V gene is TRBV4-2, the J gene TRBJ2-3; D possibly corresponds to TRBD2 (5 bases). Germline loops: CDR1 LGHNA, CDR2 YNFKEQ. The CDR3 has 16 amino acids. Trimming left V 2 bases short and J 4 bases short, with 16 bases between. The CDR3 DNA reads TGTGCCAGCAGCCAACTGTTGAGGGCGGGTGCAGATACGCAGTATTTT. Residues: CASSQLLRAGADTQYF.

This chain uses TRBV5-3 with TRBJ1-5; D is unresolved. TRBV5-3 is filed as an ORF, its function uncertain. V was cut by 3 bases and J by 0 bases, with 13 bases left in between. The CDR3 runs to 16 residues. Here the CDR3 reads CARSSPLTRSNQPQHF. In DNA, the CDR3 is TGTGCCAGAAGCTCTCCCCTTACTCGTAGCAATCAGCCCCAGCATTTT.

V and J are TRBV19 and TRBJ2-5, with 9 nucleotides matching TRBD2. J was trimmed by 5 bases and V by 0 bases; bases with no gene match: 4. The CDR3 has 15 amino acids. The germline V gene has CDR1 LNHDA and CDR2 SQIVND (reference sequence). CDR3: CASSIDSGSGETQYF. In DNA, the CDR3 is TGTGCCAGTAGTATAGATAGCGGGAGTGGGGAGACCCAGTACTTC.

V and J are TRBV28 and TRBJ1-2; TRBD1 agrees at 8 bases. Germline V gene data show CDR1 as MDHEN and CDR2 as SYDVKM. V was clipped by 6 bases and J by 3 bases; unmatched bases: 15. The length of the CDR3 is 17 residues. The CDR3 protein is CASRVTGGGNMDYGYTF. In DNA form, the CDR3 reads TGTGCCAGCAGAGTCACAGGGGGAGGAAATATGGACTATGGCTACACCTTC.

This clone was seen just once. J is TRBJ2-2 and V is TRBV7-3; 8 positions agree with TRBD2. The CDR3 spans 15 residues. The germline V gene encodes CDR1 SGHTA and CDR2 FQGTGA. Unmatched junction bases numbered 3, after V lost 3 bases and J lost 3 bases. The CDR3 here is CASSLFGGDTGELFF. CDR3 DNA sequence: TGTGCCAGCAGCTTGTTCGGGGGGGACACCGGGGAGCTGTTTTTT. The full variable domain, with the rest looked up from reference TRBV7-3 and TRBJ2-2, is GAGVSQTPSNKVTEKGKYVELRCDPISGHTALYWYRQSLGQGPEFLIYFQGTGAADDSGLPNDRFFAVRPEGSVSTLKIQRTERGDSAVYLCASSLFGGDTGELFFGEGSRLTVL.

The CDR3 nucleotides are TGTGCCAGCAGGGTAGCGGGGGACTACAATGAGCAGTTCTTC. Translated: CASRVAGDYNEQFF. This chain connects TRBV6-6 to TRBJ2-1; 9 bases line up with TRBD2. The CDR3 has 14 amino acids. The V and J ends lost 6 bases and 3 bases, in that order; junction bases with no gene match: 3. Per the germline V gene, CDR1 is MNHNY and CDR2 is SVGAGI (reference sequence).

The chain carries TRBV2 and TRBJ1-2; D unclear. The germline gives CDR1 SNHLY, CDR2 FYNNEI. The CDR3 is made up of 15 amino acids. The V end lost 0 bases, the J end lost 8 bases, and 16 bases lay between the germline ends. CDR3 nucleotides: TGTGCCAGCAGTGAAGCGGTGACTGCAAGAGGGGGCTACACCTTC. The encoded protein is CASSEAVTARGGYTF.

The V gene is TRBV18, the J gene TRBJ2-3; 12 bases align to TRBD2. There are 19 residues in the CDR3. Germline-derived CDR1 and CDR2 are KGHSH and LQKENI. V was clipped by 6 bases and J by 2 bases; unmatched bases: 15. The chain's CDR3 is CASSPPLLAGGVNTDTQYF. The CDR3 DNA reads TGTGCCAGCTCCCCCCCGTTGCTAGCGGGGGGGGTAAACACAGATACGCAGTATTTT.

The rearrangement uses TRBV7-9 and TRBJ2-7; 8 bases are shared with TRBD2. This CDR3 contains 15 residues. The ends lost 5 bases at V and 6 bases at J; junction bases unmatched: 12. Per the germline V gene, CDR1 is SEHNR and CDR2 is FQNEAQ (reference sequence). CDR3 bases: TGTGCCAGCAGCCTACAAGCGGGAGCACCCGGCGAGCAGTACTTC. It yields the protein CASSLQAGAPGEQYF.

This clone was observed once. The CDR3 spells CASSPAGGARNEQFF. The CDR3 nucleotides are TGTGCCAGCAGCCCGGCGGGGGGCGCGAGGAATGAGCAGTTCTTC. The V and J genes are TRBV5-4 and TRBJ2-1; TRBD2 matches 8 bases. The V gene's germline CDR1 is SGHNT and CDR2 YYREEE (reference sequence). The junction had 10 bases not matched to a gene; V was cut back by 4 bases and J by 7 bases. CDR3 length: 15 residues.

V usage is TRBV5-4 and J usage is TRBJ2-5; D unclear. Between the trimmed V and J ends, which lost 0 bases and 5 bases, there was a span of 14 bases. The CDR3 totals 15 residues. Germline V CDR1 and CDR2: SGHNT, YYREEE (reference sequence). The CDR3: CASSLESNIWETQYF. The CDR3 coding sequence is TGTGCCAGCAGCTTGGAGTCTAATATTTGGGAGACCCAGTACTTC.

V gene TRBV19 combines with J gene TRBJ2-3; 12 bases fit TRBD2. Germline loops: CDR1 LNHDA, CDR2 SQIVND (reference sequence). Trimming at V came to 5 bases and at J to 2 bases, leaving 5 bases not matched to a gene. The CDR3 is made up of 16 amino acids. The CDR3 coding sequence is TGTGCCAGTAGTGCCGGACTAGCGGGGATCACAGATACGCAGTATTTT. Translation: CASSAGLAGITDTQYF.

The CDR3 sequence is CASSRDLAGTGELFF. Written as DNA, the CDR3 is TGTGCCAGCAGCAGGGATCTCGCGGGCACCGGGGAGCTGTTTTTT. The chain joins TRBV5-4 to TRBJ2-2, with TRBD2 as a possible D gene (5 bases). V lost 4 bases and J 4 bases, leaving 14 bases between the germline ends. The germline gives CDR1 SGHNT, CDR2 YYREEE (reference sequence). The CDR3 is made up of 15 amino acids.

The chain is built from TRBV4-1 and TRBJ2-1; 13 nucleotides match TRBD2. The CDR3 runs 16 residues. J gave up 8 bases and V 4 bases, and 8 bases lay outside the gene matches. Per germline, CDR1 MGHRA and CDR2 YSYEKL. The CDR3 loop is CASSRPTSGRTYEQFF. In nucleotides, the CDR3 is TGCGCCAGCAGCCGACCGACTAGCGGGAGGACATATGAGCAGTTCTTC.

Here the CDR3 DNA reads TGTGCCAGCAGCCTCAGGGGGAACTATGGCTACACCTTC. Encoded protein: CASSLRGNYGYTF. The chain is built from TRBV7-2 and TRBJ1-2; 7 bases line up with TRBD1. CDR3 length: 13 amino acids. V shed 5 bases, J shed 2 bases, and the junction held 2 bases outside the gene matches. From germline, CDR1 is SGHTA and CDR2 FQGNSA.

The J gene is TRBJ2-3, the V gene TRBV4-2; 11 positions agree with TRBD1. J was trimmed by 5 bases and V by 0 bases; bases with no gene match: 13. This CDR3 has 19 amino acids. Per germline, CDR1 LGHNA and CDR2 YNFKEQ. The CDR3 nucleotides are TGTGCCAGCAGCCAAGATCGAAGAAGGACAGGGGGCGAGTTAGATACGCAGTATTTT. Amino acids: CASSQDRRRTGGELDTQYF.

The V call is TRBV18, the J call TRBJ2-7, with 7 nucleotides matching TRBD1. CDR1 is KGHSH, CDR2 LQKENI, per germline. The CDR3 covers 14 residues. J gave up 2 bases and V 6 bases, and 7 bases lay outside the gene matches. The CDR3 coding sequence is TGTGCCAGCTCTCGCAGACAGGGTACCTACGAGCAGTACTTC. Translated: CASSRRQGTYEQYF. The variable domain in full, completed from reference TRBV18 and TRBJ2-7, reads NAGVMQNPRHLVRRRGQEARLRCSPMKGHSHVYWYRQLPEEGLKFMVYLQKENIIDESGMPKERFSAEFPKEGPSILRIQQVVRGDSAAYFCASSRRQGTYEQYFGPGTRLTVT.

The rearrangement links TRBV12-5 to TRBJ2-1; 8 bases line up with TRBD1. The CDR3 is 20 amino acids. Germline V gene data show CDR1 as LGHNT and CDR2 as FRNRAP. V lost 1 base to trimming and J lost 2 bases; unmatched junction nucleotides: 16. As DNA, the CDR3 is TGTGCTAGTGGTTTGGCCAAATTCACCGAACAGGGGGAGACCTACAATGAGCAGTTCTTC. Protein product: CASGLAKFTEQGETYNEQFF.

CDR3 sequence (DNA): TGTGCCAGCAGCTTGGTAGGGGACTATGGCTACACCTTC. This sequence encodes CASSLVGDYGYTF. The chain uses TRBV7-2 and TRBJ1-2; D possibly corresponds to TRBD1 (5 bases). CDR1 and CDR2 (germline): SGHTA, FQGNSA. V was clipped by 3 bases and J by 3 bases, with 8 bases between them. The CDR3 consists of 13 residues.

This chain links TRBV18 with TRBJ1-4; a possible D gene is TRBD1 (6 bases). The CDR3 has 13 amino acids. V lost 4 bases and J lost 3, with 6 bases in between. Germline CDR1 reads KGHSH; CDR2 reads LQKENI. The CDR3, as DNA: TGTGCCAGCTCACAGGGGGCTAATGAAAAACTGTTTTTT. It specifies CASSQGANEKLFF.

V gene TRBV5-1 combines with J gene TRBJ2-1, with 7 bases identical to TRBD2. From germline, CDR1 is SGHRS and CDR2 YFSETQ. This CDR3 comprises 17 residues. With 0 bases clipped from V and 0 bases from J, the junction kept 6 bases outside the gene matches. For the CDR3, the DNA is TGCGCCAGCAGCTTGGTTGGGGGAGGGTCCTCCTACAATGAGCAGTTCTTC. This encodes CASSLVGGGSSYNEQFF.

CDR3 residues: CASSKVVRGSGNTIYF. CDR3 nucleotide sequence: TGTGCCAGTAGTAAAGTGGTTCGGGGCTCTGGAAACACCATATATTTT. The chain uses TRBV19 and TRBJ1-3, with D unresolved. The CDR3 spans 16 residues. Trimming left V 4 bases short and J 0 bases short, with 13 bases between. Germline CDR1 is LNHDA and CDR2 is SQIVND (reference sequence).

The rearrangement uses TRBV13 and TRBJ2-3, with a weak D call TRBD2 (6 bases). Germline loops: CDR1 PRHDT, CDR2 FYEKMQ (reference sequence). V lost 5 bases and J lost 1, with 10 bases in between. This CDR3 is built from 14 residues. CDR3 nucleotide sequence: TGTGCCAGCAGCCCGGGACTTCGCACAGATACGCAGTATTTT. Its protein product is CASSPGLRTDTQYF.

The V call is TRBV19, the J call TRBJ1-1; TRBD1 matches 9 bases. Germline values: CDR1 LNHDA, CDR2 SQIVND (reference sequence). The CDR3 sequence is 20 residues long. V lost 4 bases and J lost 5; bases outside the gene matches: 23. CDR3 loop: CASSKETPGQGRKRGTEAFF. Written as DNA, the CDR3 is TGTGCCAGTAGTAAAGAGACTCCGGGACAGGGTCGTAAAAGGGGTACTGAAGCTTTCTTT.